This T cell receptor (beta chain) was profiled in a study of beta chain features in type 1 diabetes. To note about this clone: This sample includes further DNA sequences coding for the same CDR3.

What was sequenced were expressed TCRB transcripts, since all of the isolated RNA had been reverse transcribed. Generated by immunoSEQ multiplex PCR, the TCRdb table keeps only in-frame clones and is missing some. This sample has about 140,000 clones, with roughly 10% found just once. Germline CDR1 is SGHNT and CDR2 is YENEEA. V lost 0 bases and J lost 3; bases outside the gene matches: 5. The CDR3 contains 15 residues. J is TRBJ2-7 and V is TRBV11-3, with TRBD2 matching 7 bases. The sequenced material came from central memory CD4+ T cells from blood. The clonotype comes from a woman between 35 and 50 years old in good health. DNA for the CDR3: TGTGCCAGCAGCTTAGAGGGAGGGGAAAGCTACGAGCAGTACTTC. Its translation is CASSLEGGESYEQYF.